These 18 T cell receptor beta chains share one sample of origin, sequenced in a study of human T cells and chemical hapten exposure. TCRdb reprocessed the RACE reads via MiXCR and lists one record per CDR3 protein. Of roughly 180,000 distinct CDR3 sequences in the sample, about a fifth were seen once. Specified time point: patch test 1, 2 weeks after DPC sensitization. Treatment here: therapeutic diphenylcyclopropenone sensitization with weekly scalp DPC. The material sequenced was whole blood, taken in connection with sensitization to the hapten diphenylcyclopropenone (DPC). The receptor set was obtained from a woman aged 45-59 years with alopecia areata. Some clones in this sample may be carry-over from other donors' samples.

The chain couples TRBV15 to TRBJ2-1, with 13 positions matching TRBD2. The CDR3 is 19 amino acids. V lost 4 bases, J lost 3 bases, and 12 bases stayed unmatched. The germline V gene encodes CDR1 LNHNV and CDR2 YYDKDF (reference sequence). DNA of the CDR3: TGTGCCACCAGCATGTGGACTAGCGGGAGTAGGGGTTTCTACAATGAGCAGTTCTTC. It translates to CATSMWTSGSRGFYNEQFF. Full variable domain (missing parts from reference TRBV15 and TRBJ2-1): DAMVIQNPRYQVTQFGKPVTLSCSQTLNHNVMYWYQQKSSQAPKLLFHYYDKDFNNEADTPDNFQSRRPNTSFCFLDIRSPGLGDTAMYLCATSMWTSGSRGFYNEQFFGPGTRLTVL.

The CDR3 loop is CASRWSGAASTDTQYF. Here the CDR3 DNA reads TGTGCCAGCAGATGGAGCGGCGCCGCTAGCACAGATACGCAGTATTTT. The chain carries TRBV6-2 or TRBV6-3 and TRBJ2-3, with D tentatively TRBD2 (5 bases). The CDR3 consists of 16 residues. Trimming stripped 6 bases from V and 0 bases from J, with 16 bases between. Germline V gives CDR1 MNHEY, CDR2 SVGEGT.

This clonotype appeared many times. This chain connects TRBV5-1 to TRBJ2-5; 14 bases align to TRBD2. Looked up from germline, CDR1 is SGHRS and CDR2 is YFSETQ. V lost 5 bases to trimming and J lost 0 bases; unmatched junction nucleotides: 6. The CDR3 runs to 17 residues. CDR3 nucleotide sequence: TGCGCCAGCAGGGAGACTAGCGGGAGGGGTCACCAAGAGACCCAGTACTTC. It specifies CASRETSGRGHQETQYF.

This clonotype was counted only a few times. This chain uses TRBV2 with TRBJ1-5; TRBD1 might be the D (6 bases). Germline values: CDR1 SNHLY, CDR2 FYNNEI. The V end lost 6 bases, the J end lost 3 bases, and 15 bases lay between the germline ends. The CDR3 runs 15 residues. DNA of the CDR3: TGTGCCAGCAGCATACCAACAGGGATCAATCAGCCCCAGCATTTT. Encoded protein: CASSIPTGINQPQHF.

This chain joins TRBV29-1 and TRBJ1-1; possible D gene TRBD1, 6 bases. The ends were cut back, 4 bases at V and 1 base at J, with 10 bases in the middle. This CDR3 comprises 13 residues. Germline CDR1 is SQVTM and CDR2 is ANQGSEA. The CDR3 sequence is CSVGETGNTEAFF. The CDR3 DNA reads TGCAGCGTTGGTGAGACAGGGAACACTGAAGCTTTCTTT. The full variable domain, with the rest looked up from reference TRBV29-1 and TRBJ1-1, is SAVISQKPSRDICQRGTSLTIQCQVDSQVTMMFWYRQQPGQSLTLIATANQGSEATYESGFVIDKFPISRPNLTFSTLTVSNMSPEDSSIYLCSVGETGNTEAFFGQGTRLTVV.

The count of this clonotype is one. CDR3 region: CASSHDRPSTDTQYF. CDR3 coding DNA: TGCGCCAGCAGTCACGACAGGCCATCCACAGATACGCAGTATTTT. The chain has TRBV5-1 and TRBJ2-3; possible D gene TRBD1, 6 bases. This CDR3 has 15 residues. Per the germline V gene, CDR1 is SGHRS and CDR2 is YFSETQ. The V gene lost 5 bases and the J gene lost 2 bases, with 15 bases spanning the gap.

The V gene is TRBV10-2, the J gene TRBJ1-5; D is undetermined. V lost 1 base, J lost 8 bases, and 9 bases lay in between. Germline CDR1 WSHSY, CDR2 SAAADI. The CDR3 is 13 amino acids. CDR3 loop: CASSEFSGEPQHF. The CDR3 coding sequence is TGCGCCAGCAGTGAGTTCTCGGGAGAGCCCCAGCATTTT.

This clonotype was detected a few times. This chain links TRBV10-3 with TRBJ1-5, with TRBD1 as a possible D gene (6 bases). The CDR3 extends over 15 amino acids. Germline loops: CDR1 ENHRY, CDR2 SYGVKD. Trimming removed 2 bases from V and 4 bases from J, with 12 bases in between. The CDR3 DNA is TGTGCCATCAGTGAGATGGGGGCCCGAAATCAGCCCCAGCATTTT. Translating gives CAISEMGARNQPQHF.

This chain joins TRBV20-1 and TRBJ2-2; 10 nucleotides agree with TRBD2. The CDR3 runs 17 residues. Germline V gene lookup returns CDR1 DFQATT and CDR2 SNEGSKA (reference sequence). V shed 0 bases, J shed 3 bases, and the junction held 7 bases outside the gene matches. CDR3 protein: CSARDHLAGVYTGELFF. CDR3 coding DNA: TGCAGTGCTAGAGATCACCTAGCGGGAGTCTACACCGGGGAGCTGTTTTTT.

This sequence joins TRBV6-6 and TRBJ2-3; D is unresolved. V lost 6 bases and J 2 bases, leaving 12 bases between the germline ends. The CDR3 is 14 amino acids. Germline V gene lookup returns CDR1 MNHNY and CDR2 SVGAGI (reference sequence). CDR3 nucleotides: TGTGCCAGCAGCTATGACGGGTCCACAGATACGCAGTATTTT. It specifies CASSYDGSTDTQYF.

The genes are TRBV20-1 and TRBJ1-5; 9 nucleotides match TRBD1. Unmatched junction bases numbered 3, after V lost 3 bases and J lost 6 bases. This CDR3 spans 13 amino acids. In germline, CDR1 is DFQATT, CDR2 SNEGSKA (reference sequence). CDR3: CSARGTGTQPQHF. DNA of the CDR3: TGCAGTGCTAGGGGGACAGGGACTCAGCCCCAGCATTTT.

A few counts support this clonotype. The rearrangement uses TRBV7-9 and TRBJ1-4; no clear D. With 2 bases removed from V and 3 bases from J, the gap between germline ends came to 7 bases. The germline V gene has CDR1 SEHNR and CDR2 FQNEAQ (reference sequence). The length of the CDR3 is 14 residues. CDR3 loop: CASSLLGPNEKLFF. CDR3 DNA sequence: TGTGCCAGCAGCTTATTGGGTCCTAATGAAAAACTGTTTTTT.

This clonotype was counted a few times. The chain has TRBV20-1 and TRBJ1-2, with TRBD1 matching 8 bases. The CDR3 consists of 12 residues. The ends lost 6 bases at V and 4 bases at J; junction bases unmatched: 4. Germline V gene lookup returns CDR1 DFQATT and CDR2 SNEGSKA (reference sequence). The CDR3 loop reads CSASGTGYGYTF. For the CDR3, the DNA is TGCAGTGCGTCCGGGACAGGCTATGGCTACACCTTC.

This clonotype has just a few counts. The gene calls are TRBV7-9 and TRBJ2-3; D is unclear. CDR3 length equals 13 residues. Trimming cost V 9 bases and J 1 base, with 11 bases left between them. Germline V gene data show CDR1 as SEHNR and CDR2 as FQNEAQ (reference sequence). The CDR3 loop reads CASGLTGTDTQYF. The CDR3 nucleotides read TGTGCCAGTGGCCTGACGGGCACAGATACGCAGTATTTT.

The chain has TRBV12-3 or TRBV12-4 and TRBJ2-7; D unclear. V lost 3 bases and J lost 5, with 11 bases in between. The CDR3 has 13 amino acids. The CDR3 protein is CASSLARYNEQYF. As DNA, the CDR3 is TGTGCCAGCAGTTTGGCCCGGTACAACGAGCAGTACTTC.

This clonotype was counted ten times or more. The chain employs TRBV4-2 and TRBJ2-2; D perhaps matches TRBD2 (6 bases). Germline V lookup: CDR1 LGHNA, CDR2 YNFKEQ. The CDR3 runs 15 residues. V lost 3 bases and J lost 4, with 12 bases in between. The CDR3 sequence is CASSQRTGATGELFF. The CDR3, as DNA: TGTGCCAGCAGCCAGAGGACGGGAGCCACCGGGGAGCTGTTTTTT.

There are a few counts of this clonotype. This chain uses TRBV15 with TRBJ2-1; D could derive from TRBD1 or TRBD2 (5 bases each). Germline V gene sequence: CDR1 LNHNV, CDR2 YYDKDF (reference sequence). Trimming stripped 0 bases from V and 0 bases from J, with 15 bases between. CDR3 size: 18 residues. For the CDR3, the DNA is TGTGCCACCAGCAGAGATATTTTAGGGGAGACCTCCTACAATGAGCAGTTCTTC. This encodes CATSRDILGETSYNEQFF. Full variable domain (missing parts from reference TRBV15 and TRBJ2-1): DAMVIQNPRYQVTQFGKPVTLSCSQTLNHNVMYWYQQKSSQAPKLLFHYYDKDFNNEADTPDNFQSRRPNTSFCFLDIRSPGLGDTAMYLCATSRDILGETSYNEQFFGPGTRLTVL.

This clonotype occurred a few times. J is TRBJ2-1 and V is TRBV7-8; D tentatively fits TRBD1 or TRBD2 (5 bases each). The V gene lost 5 bases and the J gene lost 6 bases, with 11 bases spanning the gap. The CDR3 covers 13 residues. Germline CDR1 is SGHVS and CDR2 is FQNEAQ. The CDR3 sequence: CASSPGRINEQFF. The CDR3 nucleotides are TGTGCCAGCAGCCCGGGGCGGATCAATGAGCAGTTCTTC.